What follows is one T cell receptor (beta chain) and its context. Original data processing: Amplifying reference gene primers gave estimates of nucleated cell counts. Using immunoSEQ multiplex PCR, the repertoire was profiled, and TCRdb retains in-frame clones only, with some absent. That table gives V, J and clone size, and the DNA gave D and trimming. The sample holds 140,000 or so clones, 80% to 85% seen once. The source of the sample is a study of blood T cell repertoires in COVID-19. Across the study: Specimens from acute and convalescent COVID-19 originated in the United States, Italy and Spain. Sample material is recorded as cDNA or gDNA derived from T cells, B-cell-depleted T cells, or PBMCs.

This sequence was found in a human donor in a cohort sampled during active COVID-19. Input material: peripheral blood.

CDR3 residues: CASSQGGAGKTQYF. CDR3 DNA sequence: TGTGCCAGCAGCCAAGGGGGAGCGGGGAAGACGCAGTATTTT. The J gene is TRBJ2-3, the V gene TRBV3-1 (or the pseudogene TRBV3-2); 7 nucleotides line up with TRBD2. V lost 1 base, J lost 9 bases, and 7 bases stayed unmatched. This CDR3 has 14 residues. CDR1 LGHDT and CDR2 YNNKEL come from the germline V gene (reference sequence).